These T cell receptor beta chains were read from a single sample in a study of identical twins. Via MiXCR, TCRdb re-called the 5' RACE reads, giving one row per CDR3 protein. The table lists roughly 720,000 distinct CDR3 sequences, 15% to 20% of them singletons. These records were also assigned to another study, of T cells expressing NK-cell markers.

The source material was PBMCs. These receptors all come from a woman between 18 and 29 years old in good health. CDR3s include the opening cysteine and the closing phenylalanine or tryptophan. Fields, in order: J gene, V gene, clone size, D gene, CDR3 DNA, CDR3 protein. A D gene is named only where the DNA matches it firmly. A clone size is listed for some rows: how often the clone was seen (once, few, many), or a class if it is expanded.

J gene: TRBJ1-1; V gene: TRBV12-3/TRBV12-4; clone size: NA; D gene: TRBD1; CDR3 DNA: TGTGCCAGCAGTCCTACCGGGACAGGAATGAACACTGAAGCTTTCTTT; CDR3 protein: CASSPTGTGMNTEAFF
J gene: TRBJ2-3; V gene: TRBV5-1; clone size: NA; D gene: NA; CDR3 DNA: TGCGCCAGCAGCCGTAGCGGTGTAGCAGATACGCAGTATTTT; CDR3 protein: CASSRSGVADTQYF
J gene: TRBJ2-3; V gene: TRBV7-2; clone size: NA; D gene: NA; CDR3 DNA: TGTGCCAGCAGCGTCCACGACGGCCGAGGCACAGATACGCAGTATTTT; CDR3 protein: CASSVHDGRGTDTQYF
J gene: TRBJ1-2; V gene: TRBV15; clone size: few; D gene: NA; CDR3 DNA: TGTGCCACCAGCAGAGTCGCAGGGGAGTATGGCTACACCTTC; CDR3 protein: CATSRVAGEYGYTF
J gene: TRBJ2-1; V gene: TRBV4-1; clone size: NA; D gene: TRBD2; CDR3 DNA: TGCGCCAGCAGACCCACTTTAGCGGGAGGGCCGAGGGATGAGCAGTTCTTC; CDR3 protein: CASRPTLAGGPRDEQFF
J gene: TRBJ2-1; V gene: TRBV30; clone size: few; D gene: NA; CDR3 DNA: TGTGCCAGGGACGTAGCATCCAATGAGCAGTTCTTC; CDR3 protein: CARDVASNEQFF
J gene: TRBJ2-7; V gene: TRBV4-3; clone size: NA; D gene: TRBD2; CDR3 DNA: TGCGCCAGCAGCCGCACCCTCGGGGCTAGCGGGAGGGCCTACGAGCAGTACTTC; CDR3 protein: CASSRTLGASGRAYEQYF
J gene: TRBJ2-7; V gene: TRBV20-1; clone size: NA; D gene: TRBD2; CDR3 DNA: TGCAGTGCAGTATCTAGCGGGAGCTACGAGCAGTACTTC; CDR3 protein: CSAVSSGSYEQYF
J gene: TRBJ2-1; V gene: TRBV7-8; clone size: many; D gene: NA; CDR3 DNA: TGTGCCAGCAGCCCGAAATACAATGAGCAGTTCTTC; CDR3 protein: CASSPKYNEQFF
J gene: TRBJ1-6; V gene: TRBV5-5; clone size: NA; D gene: NA; CDR3 DNA: TGTGCCAGCTGCCTAGGGGGTAGTTCACCCCTCCACTTT; CDR3 protein: CASCLGGSSPLHF
J gene: TRBJ2-7; V gene: TRBV19; clone size: NA; D gene: TRBD2; CDR3 DNA: TGTGCCAGTAGCCTACTAGCGGGAGGCTCCGAGCAGTACTTC; CDR3 protein: CASSLLAGGSEQYF
J gene: TRBJ1-5; V gene: TRBV3-1; clone size: NA; D gene: NA; CDR3 DNA: TGTGCCAGCAGCCAAGGACGAGGACGCAGGAGGAGCAATCAGCCCCAGCATTTT; CDR3 protein: CASSQGRGRRRSNQPQHF
J gene: TRBJ2-2; V gene: TRBV12-3/TRBV12-4; clone size: NA; D gene: NA; CDR3 DNA: TGTGCCAGCAGCCTTCAGGGTGGAGCCGGGGAGCTGTTTTTT; CDR3 protein: CASSLQGGAGELFF
J gene: TRBJ2-2; V gene: TRBV10-3; clone size: NA; D gene: NA; CDR3 DNA: TGTGCCATCAGTGAGGGCCAGAACACCGGGGAGCTGTTTTTT; CDR3 protein: CAISEGQNTGELFF
J gene: TRBJ1-6; V gene: TRBV6-1; clone size: few; D gene: TRBD1; CDR3 DNA: TGTGCCAGCAGTGACCGACAGGGGTACGATAATTCACCCCTCCACTTT; CDR3 protein: CASSDRQGYDNSPLHF
J gene: TRBJ2-1; V gene: TRBV5-1; clone size: NA; D gene: TRBD2; CDR3 DNA: TGCGCCAGCAAAATAGCGGGAGTGGATGAGCAGTTCTTC; CDR3 protein: CASKIAGVDEQFF
J gene: TRBJ1-1; V gene: TRBV29-1; clone size: few; D gene: NA; CDR3 DNA: TGCAGCGTTGAAGAGGGGAACAGCATGAACACTGAAGCTTTCTTT; CDR3 protein: CSVEEGNSMNTEAFF
J gene: TRBJ1-5; V gene: TRBV10-1; clone size: few; D gene: NA; CDR3 DNA: TGCGCCAGCAGACAAGGCCAGCCCCAGCATTTT; CDR3 protein: CASRQGQPQHF
J gene: TRBJ2-5; V gene: TRBV12-3/TRBV12-4; clone size: NA; D gene: TRBD2; CDR3 DNA: TGTGCCAGCAGCAACGCCCAGGGACTAGGGGAGACCCAGTACTTC; CDR3 protein: CASSNAQGLGETQYF
J gene: TRBJ2-6; V gene: TRBV12-3/TRBV12-4; clone size: few; D gene: NA; CDR3 DNA: TGTGCCAGCAGTTTACAGCAGAGCTCTGGGGCCAACGTCCTGACTTTC; CDR3 protein: CASSLQQSSGANVLTF
J gene: TRBJ2-1; V gene: TRBV6-5; clone size: NA; D gene: TRBD1; CDR3 DNA: TGTGCCAGCAGACCCGACGACAGGGGAGAGTTCTTC; CDR3 protein: CASRPDDRGEFF
J gene: TRBJ2-7; V gene: TRBV5-1; clone size: many; D gene: NA; CDR3 DNA: TGCGCCAGCAGCTTGACGGGGACTGGGGTCTACGAGCAGTACTTC; CDR3 protein: CASSLTGTGVYEQYF
J gene: TRBJ2-7; V gene: TRBV5-1; clone size: many; D gene: TRBD2; CDR3 DNA: TGCGCCAGCAGCGTCGAAGCGGGAGTGTTCTACGAGCAGTACTTC; CDR3 protein: CASSVEAGVFYEQYF
J gene: TRBJ2-5; V gene: TRBV3-1; clone size: many; D gene: NA; CDR3 DNA: TGTGCCAGCAGCCCCGAGGACCAAGAGACCCAGTACTTC; CDR3 protein: CASSPEDQETQYF
J gene: TRBJ2-5; V gene: TRBV25-1; clone size: NA; D gene: NA; CDR3 DNA: TGTGCCAGCAGAATCGACGGTACGGAGACCCAGTACTTC; CDR3 protein: CASRIDGTETQYF
J gene: TRBJ1-1; V gene: TRBV5-1; clone size: NA; D gene: NA; CDR3 DNA: TGCGCCAGCAGCCCTCTAGGAATCACTGAAGCTTTCTTT; CDR3 protein: CASSPLGITEAFF
J gene: TRBJ2-3; V gene: TRBV29-1; clone size: many; D gene: NA; CDR3 DNA: TGCAGCGTTGTGGGGCTCCAAGGTGGCACAGATACGCAGTATTTT; CDR3 protein: CSVVGLQGGTDTQYF
J gene: TRBJ2-7; V gene: TRBV7-9; clone size: NA; D gene: NA; CDR3 DNA: TGTGCCAGCAGCTTAGGCGCCGGGGACTCTACCTACGAGCAGTACTTC; CDR3 protein: CASSLGAGDSTYEQYF
J gene: TRBJ1-2; V gene: TRBV5-6; clone size: few; D gene: NA; CDR3 DNA: TGTGCCAGCAGCTGGGGGGAAGGCTACACCTTC; CDR3 protein: CASSWGEGYTF
J gene: TRBJ1-2; V gene: TRBV10-3; clone size: NA; D gene: NA; CDR3 DNA: TGTGCCATCGCGGCAGACTCTAACTATGGCTACACCTTC; CDR3 protein: CAIAADSNYGYTF
J gene: TRBJ2-1; V gene: TRBV12-3/TRBV12-4; clone size: NA; D gene: NA; CDR3 DNA: TGTGCCAGCAATTCCTGGGGCGAGCAGTTCTTC; CDR3 protein: CASNSWGEQFF
J gene: TRBJ1-2; V gene: TRBV6-2/TRBV6-3; clone size: few; D gene: TRBD1; CDR3 DNA: TGTGCCAGCAGGACAGGGGGCTCTAACTATGGCTACACCTTC; CDR3 protein: CASRTGGSNYGYTF
J gene: TRBJ1-2; V gene: TRBV12-3/TRBV12-4; clone size: NA; D gene: NA; CDR3 DNA: TGTGCCAGCAGTTTATTAATAGGGGGGTATGGCTACACCTTC; CDR3 protein: CASSLLIGGYGYTF
J gene: TRBJ2-7; V gene: TRBV20-1; clone size: many; D gene: TRBD1; CDR3 DNA: TGCAGTGCTAGCCCCCGCCAGGGGGTGTCCTACGAGCAGTACTTC; CDR3 protein: CSASPRQGVSYEQYF
J gene: TRBJ2-1; V gene: TRBV5-1; clone size: NA; D gene: TRBD2; CDR3 DNA: TGCGCCAGCAGCTTGGCCCCCGGGGGGGGAGTCAATGAGCAGTTCTTC; CDR3 protein: CASSLAPGGGVNEQFF
J gene: TRBJ2-7; V gene: TRBV20-1; clone size: few; D gene: TRBD2; CDR3 DNA: TGCAGTGCAACCACTAGCGGGAGTGGCCACGAGCAGTACTTC; CDR3 protein: CSATTSGSGHEQYF
J gene: TRBJ2-7; V gene: TRBV12-3/TRBV12-4; clone size: NA; D gene: NA; CDR3 DNA: TGTGCCAGCAGGCTCGGGACTCGTGATCTCGAGCAGTACTTC; CDR3 protein: CASRLGTRDLEQYF
J gene: TRBJ2-7; V gene: TRBV12-3/TRBV12-4; clone size: NA; D gene: TRBD2; CDR3 DNA: TGTGCCAGCAGTTTTAAGCGGGAGGGCCGGCACGAGCAGTACTTC; CDR3 protein: CASSFKREGRHEQYF
J gene: TRBJ2-1; V gene: TRBV5-1; clone size: few; D gene: TRBD1; CDR3 DNA: TGCGCCAGCAGCCCATCGACAGGGGTCAGTGAGCAGTTCTTC; CDR3 protein: CASSPSTGVSEQFF
J gene: TRBJ1-2; V gene: TRBV10-3; clone size: few; D gene: NA; CDR3 DNA: TGTGCCATGTCAGAAGACCACTATGGCTACACCTTC; CDR3 protein: CAMSEDHYGYTF
J gene: TRBJ1-1; V gene: TRBV4-3; clone size: NA; D gene: NA; CDR3 DNA: TGCGCCAGCAGCCTTAGGGGGGCGAGGGACACTGAAGCTTTCTTT; CDR3 protein: CASSLRGARDTEAFF
J gene: TRBJ1-5; V gene: TRBV5-1; clone size: NA; D gene: TRBD1; CDR3 DNA: TGCGCCAGCTCCCCGGGACAGAACAATCAGCCCCAGCATTTT; CDR3 protein: CASSPGQNNQPQHF
J gene: TRBJ2-7; V gene: TRBV28; clone size: NA; D gene: NA; CDR3 DNA: TGTGCCAGCAGTGGCAGTAGGAACGAGCAGTACTTC; CDR3 protein: CASSGSRNEQYF
J gene: TRBJ1-1; V gene: TRBV7-9; clone size: NA; D gene: NA; CDR3 DNA: TGTGCCAGCAGCTCGGGGGCCTACACTGAAGCTTTCTTT; CDR3 protein: CASSSGAYTEAFF
J gene: TRBJ2-1; V gene: TRBV12-3/TRBV12-4; clone size: NA; D gene: TRBD1; CDR3 DNA: TGTGCCAGCAGTTTAAGGGGACAGGGTTACAATGAGCAGTTCTTC; CDR3 protein: CASSLRGQGYNEQFF
J gene: TRBJ1-5; V gene: TRBV7-9; clone size: NA; D gene: TRBD1; CDR3 DNA: TGTGCCAGCAGCTTAGGACAGGGGAAGCCCCAGCATTTT; CDR3 protein: CASSLGQGKPQHF
J gene: TRBJ2-3; V gene: TRBV7-9; clone size: NA; D gene: NA; CDR3 DNA: TGTGCCAGCAGCTTAATGTTCGGAGATACGCAGTATTTT; CDR3 protein: CASSLMFGDTQYF
J gene: TRBJ1-2; V gene: TRBV12-3/TRBV12-4; clone size: NA; D gene: TRBD1; CDR3 DNA: TGTGCCAGCTCGACAGGGGGTCCCTATGGCTACACCTTC; CDR3 protein: CASSTGGPYGYTF
J gene: TRBJ1-1; V gene: TRBV6-1; clone size: NA; D gene: NA; CDR3 DNA: TGTGCCGTGGGGGTTGGGTTCGGGGTGAACACTGAAGCTTTCTTT; CDR3 protein: CAVGVGFGVNTEAFF
J gene: TRBJ2-5; V gene: TRBV5-1; clone size: many; D gene: NA; CDR3 DNA: TGTGCCAGCAGCTTTGGGGGAAAAGAGACCCAGTACTTC; CDR3 protein: CASSFGGKETQYF
J gene: TRBJ2-7; V gene: TRBV7-3; clone size: NA; D gene: NA; CDR3 DNA: TGTGCCAGCAGCTTTGCTGAACTGACCGAGCAGTACTTC; CDR3 protein: CASSFAELTEQYF
J gene: TRBJ1-1; V gene: TRBV7-3; clone size: few; D gene: TRBD1; CDR3 DNA: TGTGCCAGCAGCTCCTCAGGGGGACATACTGAAGCTTTCTTT; CDR3 protein: CASSSSGGHTEAFF
J gene: TRBJ2-3; V gene: TRBV18; clone size: NA; D gene: TRBD2; CDR3 DNA: TGTGCCAGCTCACTGGATAGCGGGGGAGATACAGATACGCAGTATTTT; CDR3 protein: CASSLDSGGDTDTQYF
J gene: TRBJ2-5; V gene: TRBV5-1; clone size: once; D gene: TRBD2; CDR3 DNA: TGCGCCAGCAGCAACGGACTAGCGGGAGGAGGGGAGACCCAGTACTTC; CDR3 protein: CASSNGLAGGGETQYF
J gene: TRBJ2-7; V gene: TRBV9; clone size: few; D gene: TRBD1; CDR3 DNA: TGTGCCAGCAGCCCCCGGTGGGGGACAGGGGACGAGCAGTACTTC; CDR3 protein: CASSPRWGTGDEQYF
J gene: TRBJ2-1; V gene: TRBV7-9; clone size: few; D gene: NA; CDR3 DNA: TGTGCCAGCAGCTTGGCAAAACGACAGTTCTTC; CDR3 protein: CASSLAKRQFF
J gene: TRBJ2-1; V gene: TRBV12-3/TRBV12-4; clone size: few; D gene: TRBD2; CDR3 DNA: TGTGCCAGCAGTCGGACTAGCGGGGGGCCCCACTTCCAATACAATGAGCAGTTCTTC; CDR3 protein: CASSRTSGGPHFQYNEQFF